This T cell receptor beta chain was found in a study of blood T cell repertoires in COVID-19. Across the study: T cells, B-cell-depleted T cells, or PBMCs provided the cDNA or gDNA that served as material.

The data were produced by immunoSEQ multiplex PCR, yet TCRdb's version contains in-frame clones alone and is incomplete. Of about 140,000 clones in the sample, 88% were seen once. CDR1 is SGHDN, CDR2 FVKESK, per germline. CDR3 length: 16 residues. V dropped 3 bases and J dropped 5; count of bases not matched to a gene: 12. Source material: peripheral blood. The genes are TRBV14 and TRBJ1-1; 7 positions agree with TRBD1. The sequence came from a woman aged 55-75 years with acute or convalescent COVID-19. CDR3 nucleotides: TGTGCCAGCAGCCATACGGGGTTTACAGGGGAAACTGAAGCTTTCTTT. This sequence encodes CASSHTGFTGETEAFF.